Below are 3 T cell receptor beta chains sequenced from a single sample in a study of cytotoxic CD8 clonotypes in ibrutinib-treated CLL. Profiling relied on immunoSEQ multiplex PCR, and the TCRdb table lists in-frame clones only, not all of them. The sample holds approximately 57,000 clones, 56% seen once. Here the sequenced sample was PBMCs, taken after 24 months of ibrutinib treatment. Source of these receptors: a human donor with chronic lymphocytic leukemia.

V and J are TRBV2 and TRBJ1-2; 9 bases map to TRBD1. V lost 5 bases and J lost 8; bases outside the gene matches: 15. The CDR3 consists of 16 residues. Germline CDR1 is SNHLY and CDR2 is FYNNEI. CDR3 DNA: TGTGCCAGCAGTAGGGGACAGGGCTCAAACTTCCGGGGCTACACCTTC. This translates into CASSRGQGSNFRGYTF.

This clone occurred a few times. Here the CDR3 reads CASSPQGVNGYTF. The CDR3 DNA follows: TGTGCCAGCAGCCCACAGGGTGTGAATGGCTACACCTTC. This chain connects TRBV5-4 to TRBJ1-2, with a possible D match to TRBD1 (6 bases). CDR1 and CDR2 from the germline V gene are SGHNT and YYREEE (reference sequence). V was trimmed by 4 bases and J by 6 bases, leaving 13 bases between them. This CDR3 is 13 amino acids long.

This rearrangement joins TRBV7-9 to TRBJ2-7, with 11 bases fitting TRBD2. J lost 5 bases, V lost 5 bases, and 11 bases had no gene match. The CDR3 is 16 residues long. Germline values: CDR1 SEHNR, CDR2 FQNEAQ (reference sequence). The CDR3 here is CASSDYAASGRNEQYF. The CDR3 DNA follows: TGTGCCAGCAGCGACTACGCGGCTAGCGGGAGGAACGAGCAGTACTTC.